Below, 3 T cell receptor beta chains from the same sample are listed, as sequenced in a study of blood T cell repertoires in COVID-19. Assay: immunoSEQ multiplex PCR; the TCRdb copy retains only in-frame clones and omits some. The sample yields 150,000 or so clones, roughly 84% seen once. The specimen was PBMCs or T cells enriched from blood (not recorded which). All receptors derive from a woman between 50 and 59 years old who had been exposed to COVID-19.

The rearrangement uses TRBV21-1 and TRBJ2-7; the table's D call, TRBD2, was not checked against the DNA. TRBV21-1 is marked as a pseudogene. This CDR3 is 16 amino acids long. The CDR3 spells CASSKVREPMAYEQYF. CDR3 DNA: TGTGCCAGCAGCAAAGTACGGGAGCCGATGGCCTACGAGCAGTACTTC.

A word on this clone: Other DNA sequences within the sample encode an identical CDR3. V usage is TRBV3-1 (or the pseudogene TRBV3-2) and J usage is TRBJ1-5, with TRBD1 matching over 9 bases. The CDR3 extends over 15 amino acids. Germline-derived CDR1 and CDR2 are LGHDT and YNNKEL (reference sequence). V dropped 2 bases and J dropped 2; count of bases not matched to a gene: 1. CDR3 sequence reads: CASSQTGGGNQPQHF. The CDR3 DNA follows: TGTGCCAGCAGCCAAACAGGGGGCGGCAATCAGCCCCAGCATTTT.

The chain has TRBV5-8 and TRBJ1-2; 12 bases map to TRBD1. The germline V gene has CDR1 SGHTS and CDR2 YDEGEE. The V gene end was trimmed by 0 bases and the J gene end by 9 bases; junction bases not matched to a gene: 3. This CDR3 has 14 residues. This CDR3 is CASSLAGTGGRYTF. As DNA, the CDR3 is TGTGCCAGCAGCTTGGCCGGGACAGGGGGCCGCTACACCTTC.